The rows below give T cell receptor beta chains drawn from one sample of a study of CD8 T cells in ankylosing spondylitis. MiXCR was run by TCRdb on the 5' RACE reads, yielding one entry per CDR3 protein. The repertoire holds more than 600,000 distinct CDR3 sequences, with 19% as singletons. Sequences were obtained from blood, either unsorted or a sorted T cell fraction (not recorded which). The receptors stem from a male donor with ankylosing spondylitis. The conserved cysteine and the conserved F or W are not part of the CDR3 here. Each record gives: J gene, V gene, CDR3 protein.

j_call: TRBJ2-1
v_call: TRBV12-3/TRBV12-4
cdr3_aa: ASISGALIDNEQF

j_call: TRBJ2-1
v_call: TRBV12-3/TRBV12-4
cdr3_aa: ASSLNIRAETLLYNEQF

j_call: TRBJ2-7
v_call: TRBV18
cdr3_aa: ASSPTSTSDEQY

j_call: TRBJ2-7
v_call: TRBV10-3
cdr3_aa: AIRRRLAGVSYEQY

j_call: TRBJ2-2
v_call: TRBV5-1
cdr3_aa: ASSLGGTGSTGELF

j_call: TRBJ2-1
v_call: TRBV6-5
cdr3_aa: ASSYSTGQSNEQF

j_call: TRBJ2-3
v_call: TRBV7-8
cdr3_aa: ATRPAGGSTDTQY

j_call: TRBJ2-1
v_call: TRBV11-2
cdr3_aa: ASSLGGRTNTWDEQF

j_call: TRBJ2-3
v_call: TRBV25-1
cdr3_aa: ATIGGLHTDTQY

j_call: TRBJ2-2
v_call: TRBV9
cdr3_aa: ASSPPGLAGASNTGELF

j_call: TRBJ1-5
v_call: TRBV12-3/TRBV12-4
cdr3_aa: ASSGQGAGWNQPQH

j_call: TRBJ2-7
v_call: TRBV12-3/TRBV12-4
cdr3_aa: ASNPHGTGIYEQY

j_call: TRBJ1-1
v_call: TRBV20-1
cdr3_aa: SSTGTGGERTEAF

j_call: TRBJ2-7
v_call: TRBV5-5
cdr3_aa: ASSLGYSYEAYEQY

j_call: TRBJ2-5
v_call: TRBV29-1
cdr3_aa: SVEYWLQETQY

j_call: TRBJ2-3
v_call: TRBV7-9
cdr3_aa: ASSSGTTGTDTQY

j_call: TRBJ2-4
v_call: TRBV3-1
cdr3_aa: ASSQDWDIQY

j_call: TRBJ2-7
v_call: TRBV7-2
cdr3_aa: ASSLARLAGGVYEQY

j_call: TRBJ2-7
v_call: TRBV20-1
cdr3_aa: SVDRQSYEQY

j_call: TRBJ2-3
v_call: TRBV7-8
cdr3_aa: ASSLAAVVKGTDTQY

j_call: TRBJ2-2
v_call: TRBV29-1
cdr3_aa: SASRQGKGFESGELF

j_call: TRBJ2-2
v_call: TRBV4-2
cdr3_aa: ASSPRRPNRRSGANTGELF

j_call: TRBJ2-3
v_call: TRBV7-8
cdr3_aa: ASSRRDRVTDTQY

j_call: TRBJ2-5
v_call: TRBV18
cdr3_aa: ASSLGLAETQY

j_call: TRBJ2-7
v_call: TRBV20-1
cdr3_aa: SAPSVVAGGPRHEQY

j_call: TRBJ1-1
v_call: TRBV5-1
cdr3_aa: ASSLGTLGDDTEAF

j_call: TRBJ2-1
v_call: TRBV5-1
cdr3_aa: ASSLGGGTGHNEQF

j_call: TRBJ2-1
v_call: TRBV5-4
cdr3_aa: ASSHLAGGNNEQF

j_call: TRBJ1-6
v_call: TRBV12-3/TRBV12-4
cdr3_aa: ASSRETPPLH

j_call: TRBJ2-7
v_call: TRBV28
cdr3_aa: ASSLTATYEQY

j_call: TRBJ2-5
v_call: TRBV6-5
cdr3_aa: ASSRTSGTKETQY

j_call: TRBJ2-1
v_call: TRBV7-2
cdr3_aa: ASSLGPWGQF

j_call: TRBJ2-7
v_call: TRBV9
cdr3_aa: ASSVAGRTVVDEQY

j_call: TRBJ2-7
v_call: TRBV20-1
cdr3_aa: SARPWTSGLGEQY

j_call: TRBJ2-7
v_call: TRBV20-1
cdr3_aa: SARGPNPPFEQY

j_call: TRBJ2-7
v_call: TRBV3-1
cdr3_aa: ASSPHRLAGGPYEQY

j_call: TRBJ2-1
v_call: TRBV2
cdr3_aa: ASRSEELLYNEQF

j_call: TRBJ2-5
v_call: TRBV27
cdr3_aa: ASSSTGTGFWQETQY

j_call: TRBJ2-7
v_call: TRBV7-2
cdr3_aa: ASSSTSGATYEQY

j_call: TRBJ1-6
v_call: TRBV12-3/TRBV12-4
cdr3_aa: ASSLIRGNPNSPLH

j_call: TRBJ2-5
v_call: TRBV5-1
cdr3_aa: ASSLDRTGTQY

j_call: TRBJ2-7
v_call: TRBV12-3/TRBV12-4
cdr3_aa: ASSFQGSNEQY

j_call: TRBJ2-1
v_call: TRBV13
cdr3_aa: ASHPQGKYNEQF

j_call: TRBJ2-3
v_call: TRBV20-1
cdr3_aa: SAEWTSGRGDTQY

j_call: TRBJ2-3
v_call: TRBV5-6
cdr3_aa: ASSLARGTDTQY

j_call: TRBJ2-3
v_call: TRBV6-2/TRBV6-3
cdr3_aa: ASSAGTSETDTQY

j_call: TRBJ1-4
v_call: TRBV20-1
cdr3_aa: SARDSRSGTEKLF

j_call: TRBJ1-2
v_call: TRBV12-3/TRBV12-4
cdr3_aa: ASSPRRAGFDGYT

j_call: TRBJ1-5
v_call: TRBV12-3/TRBV12-4
cdr3_aa: ASSPGGSGGRNQPQH

j_call: TRBJ1-1
v_call: TRBV6-5
cdr3_aa: ASSPSTGMGAEAF

j_call: TRBJ1-1
v_call: TRBV25-1
cdr3_aa: ASSEYDRVDCAF

j_call: TRBJ2-2
v_call: TRBV6-5
cdr3_aa: ASSNLAGSGELF

j_call: TRBJ1-1
v_call: TRBV5-1
cdr3_aa: ASSSRPPTEAF

j_call: TRBJ1-5
v_call: TRBV4-1
cdr3_aa: ASSQGAEGASYQPQH

j_call: TRBJ1-6
v_call: TRBV6-1
cdr3_aa: ASSRDGTSSYNSPLH

j_call: TRBJ2-5
v_call: TRBV5-1
cdr3_aa: ASSFSSLDYTKRTQY

j_call: TRBJ2-3
v_call: TRBV5-1
cdr3_aa: ASSLVPSGGSDTQY

j_call: TRBJ1-1
v_call: TRBV7-9
cdr3_aa: ARPFMAAGEDTEAF

j_call: TRBJ2-2
v_call: TRBV20-1
cdr3_aa: SAPRASNTGELF

j_call: TRBJ2-2
v_call: TRBV20-1
cdr3_aa: SARTPGLAGGGNTGELF